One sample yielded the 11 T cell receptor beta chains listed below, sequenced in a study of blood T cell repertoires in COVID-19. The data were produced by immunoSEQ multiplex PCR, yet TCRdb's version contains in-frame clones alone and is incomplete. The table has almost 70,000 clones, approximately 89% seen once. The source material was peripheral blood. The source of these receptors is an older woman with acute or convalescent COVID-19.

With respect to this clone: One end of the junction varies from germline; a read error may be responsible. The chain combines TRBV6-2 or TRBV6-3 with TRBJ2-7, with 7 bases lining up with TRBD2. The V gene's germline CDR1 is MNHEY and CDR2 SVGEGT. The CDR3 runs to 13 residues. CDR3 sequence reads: CASSSLAETPRHF. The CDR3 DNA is TGTGCCAGCAGTTCTCTAGCGGAGACCCCAAGACACTTC.

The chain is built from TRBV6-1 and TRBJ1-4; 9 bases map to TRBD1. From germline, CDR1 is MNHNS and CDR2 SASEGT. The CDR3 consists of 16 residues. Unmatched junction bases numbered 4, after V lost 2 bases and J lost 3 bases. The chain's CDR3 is CASSENRGQANEKLFF. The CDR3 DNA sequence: TGTGCCAGCAGTGAAAACAGGGGGCAAGCTAATGAAAAACTGTTTTTT.

CDR3 nucleotide sequence: TGTGCCAGCAGCTACAGGGGAGGTAATGAGCAGTTCTTC. It is translated as CASSYRGGNEQFF. The chain employs TRBV5-6 and TRBJ2-1; TRBD1 is a possible D gene (7 bases). The CDR3 has 13 amino acids. Germline CDR1 reads SGHDT; CDR2 reads YYEEEE. V was clipped by 3 bases and J by 7 bases, with 11 bases between them. Filled out from reference TRBV5-6 and TRBJ2-1, the complete variable domain reads DAGVTQSPTHLIKTRGQQVTLRCSPKSGHDTVSWYQQALGQGPQFIFQYYEEEERQRGNFPDRFSGHQFPNYSSELNVNALLLGDSALYLCASSYRGGNEQFFGPGTRLTVL.

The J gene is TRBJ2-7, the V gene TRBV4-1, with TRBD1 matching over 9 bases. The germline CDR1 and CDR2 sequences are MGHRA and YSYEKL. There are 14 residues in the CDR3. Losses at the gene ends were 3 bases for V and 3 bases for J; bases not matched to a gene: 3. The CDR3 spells CASSHPGQGYEQYF. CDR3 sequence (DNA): TGCGCCAGCAGCCACCCGGGACAGGGCTACGAGCAGTACTTC.

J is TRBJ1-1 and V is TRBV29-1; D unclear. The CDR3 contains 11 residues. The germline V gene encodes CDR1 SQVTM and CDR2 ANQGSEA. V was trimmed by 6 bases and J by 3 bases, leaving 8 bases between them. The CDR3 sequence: CSVYLDTEAFF. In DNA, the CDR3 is TGCAGCGTCTACCTAGACACTGAAGCTTTCTTT. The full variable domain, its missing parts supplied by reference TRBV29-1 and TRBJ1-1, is SAVISQKPSRDICQRGTSLTIQCQVDSQVTMMFWYRQQPGQSLTLIATANQGSEATYESGFVIDKFPISRPNLTFSTLTVSNMSPEDSSIYLCSVYLDTEAFFGQGTRLTVV.

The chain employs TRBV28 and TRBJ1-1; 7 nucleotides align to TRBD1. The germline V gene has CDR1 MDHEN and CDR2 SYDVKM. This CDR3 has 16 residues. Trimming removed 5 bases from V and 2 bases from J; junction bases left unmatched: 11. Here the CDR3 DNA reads TGTGCCAGCAGTGAGTCAGGGGGTCTCGGAAACACTGAAGCTTTCTTT. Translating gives CASSESGGLGNTEAFF. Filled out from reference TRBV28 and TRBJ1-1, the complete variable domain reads DVKVTQSSRYLVKRTGEKVFLECVQDMDHENMFWYRQDPGLGLRLIYFSYDVKMKEKGDIPEGYSVSREKKERFSLILESASTNQTSMYLCASSESGGLGNTEAFFGQGTRLTVV.

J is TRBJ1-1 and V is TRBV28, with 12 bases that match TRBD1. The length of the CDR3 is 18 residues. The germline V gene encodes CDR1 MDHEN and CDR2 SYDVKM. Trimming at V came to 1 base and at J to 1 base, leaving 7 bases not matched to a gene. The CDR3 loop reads CASSLLGQGAYRNTEAFF. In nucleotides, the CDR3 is TGTGCCAGCAGTTTATTGGGACAGGGGGCTTATAGGAACACTGAAGCTTTCTTT.

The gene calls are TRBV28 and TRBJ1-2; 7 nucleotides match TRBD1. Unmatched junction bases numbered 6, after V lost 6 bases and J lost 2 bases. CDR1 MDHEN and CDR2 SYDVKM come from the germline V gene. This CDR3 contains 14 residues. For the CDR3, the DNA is TGTGCCAGCAGCACCCAGGGGGGCAACTATGGCTACACCTTC. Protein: CASSTQGGNYGYTF.

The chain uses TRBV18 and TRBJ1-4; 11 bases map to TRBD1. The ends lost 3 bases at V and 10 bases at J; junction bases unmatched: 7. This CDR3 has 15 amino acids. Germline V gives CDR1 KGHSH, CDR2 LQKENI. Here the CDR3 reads CASSPWTGGAGKLFF. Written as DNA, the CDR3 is TGTGCCAGCTCACCCTGGACAGGGGGCGCAGGAAAACTGTTTTTT.

The CDR3 loop is CASSGHSGNTIYF. The CDR3 region has the DNA TGTGCCAGCAGCGGACACTCTGGAAACACCATATATTTT. The V gene is TRBV12-3 or TRBV12-4, the J gene TRBJ1-3, with D perhaps TRBD1 (5 bases). The CDR3 is 13 residues long. Trimming pared 6 bases from V and 0 bases from J, leaving 6 bases between.

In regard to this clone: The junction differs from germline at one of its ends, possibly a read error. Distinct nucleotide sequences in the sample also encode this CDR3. The CDR3 DNA reads as TGTGCTACCAGCAGAGGACCGGGACAGGGCTCTGGAAACACCATATATTTT. Residues: CATSRGPGQGSGNTIYF. The rearrangement uses TRBV15 and TRBJ1-3; 9 positions match TRBD1. The germline V gene has CDR1 LNHNV and CDR2 YYDKDF (reference sequence). This CDR3 region has 17 residues.